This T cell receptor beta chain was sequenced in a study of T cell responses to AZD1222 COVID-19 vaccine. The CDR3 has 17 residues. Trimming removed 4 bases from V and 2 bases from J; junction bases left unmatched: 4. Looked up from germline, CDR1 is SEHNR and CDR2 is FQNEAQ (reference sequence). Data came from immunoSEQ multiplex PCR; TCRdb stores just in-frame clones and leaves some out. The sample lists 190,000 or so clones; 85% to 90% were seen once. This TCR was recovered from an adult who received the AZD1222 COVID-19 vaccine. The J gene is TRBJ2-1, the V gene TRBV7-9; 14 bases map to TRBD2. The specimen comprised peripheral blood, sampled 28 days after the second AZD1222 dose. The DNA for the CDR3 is TGTGCCAGCAGCTCGGGACTAGCGGGAGTGACCTACAATGAGCAGTTCTTC. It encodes CASSSGLAGVTYNEQFF.